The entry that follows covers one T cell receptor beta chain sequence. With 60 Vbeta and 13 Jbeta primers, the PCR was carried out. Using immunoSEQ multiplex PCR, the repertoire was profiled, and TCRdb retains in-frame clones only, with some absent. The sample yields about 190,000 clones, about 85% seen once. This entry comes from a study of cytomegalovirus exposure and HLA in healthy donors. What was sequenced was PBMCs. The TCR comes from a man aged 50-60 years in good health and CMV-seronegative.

CDR3 residues: CASRVRTYSNQPQHF. The CDR3 DNA sequence: TGTGCCAGTAGGGTCCGCACATATAGCAATCAGCCCCAGCATTTT. The chain couples TRBV19 to TRBJ1-5; D not resolved. This CDR3 is 15 amino acids long. Trimming removed 6 bases from V and 0 bases from J, with 12 bases in between. Germline V gives CDR1 LNHDA, CDR2 SQIVND (reference sequence).